Listed below are T cell receptor beta chains from one sample, sequenced in a study of metastatic and nonmetastatic thyroid tumors. Via MiXCR, TCRdb re-called the PCR reads. The sample lists under 35,000 clones; under 25% were seen once. The sequenced sample consisted of blood. These receptors originate from a female donor with papillary thyroid cancer or a benign thyroid nodule (not recorded which). Some clones in this sample may be carry-over from other donors' samples. The CDR3 runs from the conserved cysteine through the conserved F or W. A D gene is named only where the DNA matches it firmly. A row's size may be missing; if present it is once, few, many or a size class.

clone_size	v_call	j_call	cdr3_length	d_call	cdr3_aa	cdr3_nt
few	TRBV12-3/TRBV12-4	TRBJ1-4	12	.	CASSLGDRKLFF	TGTGCCAGCAGTTTAGGAGACCGGAAACTGTTTTTT
.	TRBV29-1	TRBJ2-2	13	TRBD1	CSVEAQGTGELFF	TGCAGCGTTGAAGCACAGGGGACCGGGGAGCTGTTTTTT
medium-sized	TRBV6-5	TRBJ1-6	15	.	CASSYTAGTDSPLHF	TGTGCCAGCAGTTATACGGCCGGGACGGATTCACCCCTCCACTTT
many	TRBV9	TRBJ1-5	14	.	CASSASTSNQPQHF	TGTGCCAGCAGCGCCTCGACGAGCAATCAGCCCCAGCATTTT
many	TRBV20-1	TRBJ2-1	13	TRBD2	CSARRGGIYEQFF	TGCAGTGCTAGGCGGGGGGGCATTTATGAGCAGTTCTTC
.	TRBV24-1	TRBJ2-3	12	.	CATSEGADTQYF	TGTGCCACCAGTGAGGGGGCAGATACGCAGTATTTT
few	TRBV6-2/TRBV6-3	TRBJ2-3	15	.	CASSYSQLRTDTQYF	TGTGCCAGCAGTTACTCGCAGCTTCGCACAGATACGCAGTATTTT
.	TRBV4-3	TRBJ2-2	14	.	CASSQESGYGELFF	TGCGCCAGCAGCCAGGAGTCAGGGTACGGGGAGCTATTTTTT
.	TRBV6-5	TRBJ1-6	15	.	CASSYFGTENSPLHF	TGTGCCAGCAGTTACTTTGGGACGGAAAATTCACCCCTCCACTTT
.	TRBV19	TRBJ2-7	17	TRBD2	CASSISAGAYLSYEQYF	TGTGCCAGTAGTATTTCAGCGGGAGCTTACCTCTCCTACGAGCAGTACTTC
many	TRBV4-3	TRBJ2-5	16	TRBD2	CASSQSLAGAGETQYF	TGCGCCAGCAGCCAAAGCCTAGCGGGGGCGGGGGAGACCCAGTACTTC
.	TRBV12-3/TRBV12-4	TRBJ2-5	15	.	CASSLDGGSQETQYF	TGTGCCAGCAGTTTGGACGGGGGCTCTCAAGAGACCCAGTACTTC
many	TRBV6-1	TRBJ1-3	15	TRBD1	CASSLGQGIGNTIYF	TGTGCCAGCAGCCTCGGACAGGGGATTGGAAACACCATATATTTT
many	TRBV5-8	TRBJ2-7	14	.	CASSLTNAPYEQYF	TGTGCCAGCAGCTTGACAAATGCTCCCTACGAGCAGTACTTC
once	TRBV3-1	TRBJ2-1	16	TRBD1	CASSQDWGQVYNEQFF	TGTGCCAGCAGCCAAGATTGGGGACAGGTGTACAATGAGCAGTTCTTC
many	TRBV20-1	TRBJ1-1	12	.	CSAREATPEAFF	TGCAGTGCTAGAGAGGCCACCCCTGAAGCTTTCTTT
.	TRBV28	TRBJ1-6	16	TRBD1	CATSGLTGAFGSPLHF	TGTGCCACCTCCGGTTTAACAGGGGCATTTGGTTCACCCCTCCACTTT
many	TRBV6-2/TRBV6-3	TRBJ2-2	17	TRBD1	CASTHARDRVNTGELFF	TGTGCCAGCACTCATGCTCGGGACAGGGTCAACACCGGGGAGCTGTTTTTT
many	TRBV2	TRBJ1-1	10	.	CASSGTEAFF	TGTGCCAGCAGTGGTACTGAAGCTTTCTTT
.	TRBV30	TRBJ2-2	14	TRBD2	CAWMVAGGGRELFF	TGTGCCTGGATGGTAGCGGGAGGTGGTAGGGAGCTGTTTTTT
many	TRBV5-1	TRBJ1-5	14	.	CASSPGGGNQPQHF	TGCGCCAGCAGCCCGGGAGGGGGCAATCAGCCCCAGCATTTT
.	TRBV20-1	TRBJ1-2	16	.	CSARSPGEPQYYGYTF	TGCAGTGCTAGATCCCCGGGAGAACCCCAATACTATGGCTACACCTTC